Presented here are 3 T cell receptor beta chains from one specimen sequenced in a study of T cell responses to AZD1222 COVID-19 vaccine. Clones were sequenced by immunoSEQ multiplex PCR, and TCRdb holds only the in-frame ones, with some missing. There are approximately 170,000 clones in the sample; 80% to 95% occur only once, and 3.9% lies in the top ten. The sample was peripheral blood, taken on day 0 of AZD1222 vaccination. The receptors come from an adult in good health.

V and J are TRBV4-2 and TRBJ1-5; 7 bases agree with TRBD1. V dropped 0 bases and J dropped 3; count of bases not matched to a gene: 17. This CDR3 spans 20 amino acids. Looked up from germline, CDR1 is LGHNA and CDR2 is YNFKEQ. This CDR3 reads CASSQDWGGRGILDNQPQHF. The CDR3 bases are TGTGCCAGCAGCCAAGATTGGGGAGGCAGGGGGATTTTGGACAATCAGCCCCAGCATTTT.

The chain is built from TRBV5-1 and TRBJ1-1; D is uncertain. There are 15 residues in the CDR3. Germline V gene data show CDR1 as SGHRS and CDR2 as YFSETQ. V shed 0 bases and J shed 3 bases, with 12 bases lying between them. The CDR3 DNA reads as TGCGCCAGCAGCTTGGGCGGCTCCGGATACACTGAAGCTTTCTTT. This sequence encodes CASSLGGSGYTEAFF.

CDR3 loop: CASSRGGEADEQFF. The CDR3 DNA follows: TGTGCCAGCTCTCGGGGCGGGGAGGCCGATGAGCAGTTCTTC. The chain uses TRBV5-4 and TRBJ2-1, with D possibly matching TRBD2 (6 bases). The CDR3 runs 14 residues. The ends were cut back, 7 bases at V and 8 bases at J, with 19 bases in the middle. Germline CDR1 SGHNT, CDR2 YYREEE (reference sequence).